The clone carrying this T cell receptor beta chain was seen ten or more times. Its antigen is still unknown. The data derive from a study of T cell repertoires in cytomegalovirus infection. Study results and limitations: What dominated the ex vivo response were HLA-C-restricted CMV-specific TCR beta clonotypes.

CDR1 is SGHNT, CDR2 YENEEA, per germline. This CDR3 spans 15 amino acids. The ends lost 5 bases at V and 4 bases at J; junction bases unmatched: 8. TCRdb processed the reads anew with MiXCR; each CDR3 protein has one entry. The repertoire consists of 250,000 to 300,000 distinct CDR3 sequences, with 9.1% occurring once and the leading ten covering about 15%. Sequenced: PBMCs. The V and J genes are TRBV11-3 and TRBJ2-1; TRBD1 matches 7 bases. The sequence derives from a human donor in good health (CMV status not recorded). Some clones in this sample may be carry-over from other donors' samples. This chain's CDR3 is CASSLTGDLYNEQFF. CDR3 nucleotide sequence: TGTGCCAGCAGCCTCACAGGGGACCTATACAATGAGCAGTTCTTC.